Listed below are T cell receptor beta chains from one sample, sequenced in a study of shared clonotypes between healthy human individuals. Only in-frame clones appear in the TCRdb table, and some are missing; sequencing was by immunoSEQ multiplex PCR. Of about 2.2 million clones listed, 93% are singletons. The sample was naive CD8+ T cells from PBMCs. Receptor source: a young man in good health. Some clones in this sample may be carry-over from other donors' samples. CDR3s include the opening cysteine and the closing phenylalanine or tryptophan. D genes are given only for firm matches. A row's size may be missing; if present it is once, few, many or a size class.

clone size | J gene | V gene | D gene | CDR3 DNA | CDR3 protein
- | TRBJ2-1 | TRBV27 | - | TGTGCCAGCAGCTGGGGGGGGGCTCTGAATGAGCAGTTCTTC | CASSWGGALNEQFF
- | TRBJ2-7 | TRBV6-5 | TRBD1 | TGTGCCAGCAGCCCGAGGGGACAGGGGGCCGGCGGCCAGTACTTC | CASSPRGQGAGGQYF
- | TRBJ2-1 | TRBV18 | TRBD2 | TGTGCCAGCTCATACCCGACACTAGCGGGGGTCTACTACAATGAGCAGTTCTTC | CASSYPTLAGVYYNEQFF
- | TRBJ2-3 | TRBV7-9 | - | TGTGCCAGCAGGTTGGGGGGACACTTGGGCACAGATACGCAGTATTTT | CASRLGGHLGTDTQYF
- | TRBJ1-3 | TRBV9 | - | TGTGCCAGCAGCCCCGCGACGGTGAACGTGGAAGCTGGAAACACCATATATTTT | CASSPATVNVEAGNTIYF
- | TRBJ1-1 | TRBV28 | - | TGTGCCAGCATAGGTCGGGAGAGCATGAACACTGAAGCTTTCTTT | CASIGRESMNTEAFF
- | TRBJ1-3 | TRBV4-2 | - | TGTGCCAGCAGCCAACAGGGACCTGGAAACACCATATATTTT | CASSQQGPGNTIYF
once | TRBJ2-3 | TRBV5-8 | TRBD2 | TGTGCCAGCAGCTCGGGAAGCGGGAGGGCTGCTGGTGATACGCAGTATTTT | CASSSGSGRAAGDTQYF
- | TRBJ1-5 | TRBV21-1 | - | TGTGCCAGCAGCAAAGGGAGAGGTCCGGAGAATCAGCCCCAGCATTTT | CASSKGRGPENQPQHF
- | TRBJ2-1 | TRBV7-3 | TRBD2 | TGTGCCAGCAGCTTAGCGGGAGTGGGTAACAATGAGCAGTTCTTC | CASSLAGVGNNEQFF
once | TRBJ2-7 | TRBV28 | TRBD1 | TGTGCCAGCAGTTCCCCCGGGACAGGGTTCTACGAGCAGTACTTC | CASSSPGTGFYEQYF
- | TRBJ2-7 | TRBV7-9 | TRBD1 | TGTGCCAGCACCCTCCTATTAGGACAGGGTGACGAGCAGTACTTC | CASTLLLGQGDEQYF
- | TRBJ2-7 | TRBV20-1 | - | TGCAGTGCTAGAGCGTGGTATGAGCAGTACTTC | CSARAWYEQYF
- | TRBJ2-7 | TRBV19 | - | TGTGCCAGTAGTATAGCAGGGACGGCCTACGAGCAGTACTTC | CASSIAGTAYEQYF
- | TRBJ2-3 | TRBV27 | - | TGTGCCAGCAGCCCTATGAGGGGCGCAGATACGCAGTATTTT | CASSPMRGADTQYF
- | TRBJ2-1 | TRBV10-2 | - | TGCGCCAGCAGTGAGTCGCGCCTCTCCTACAATGAGCAGTTCTTC | CASSESRLSYNEQFF
- | TRBJ2-2 | TRBV27 | - | TGTGCCAGCAGTTTACAGGGAACCGGGGAGCTGTTTTTT | CASSLQGTGELFF
once | TRBJ2-3 | TRBV27 | - | TGTGCCAGCAGTTTGATAGGGGCTAGCACAGATACGCAGTATTTT | CASSLIGASTDTQYF
- | TRBJ2-7 | TRBV13 | TRBD1 | TGTGCCAGCAGCCCAACCCGACAGGGAAGTATGGACGAGCAGTACTTC | CASSPTRQGSMDEQYF
- | TRBJ2-1 | TRBV4-3 | - | TGCGCCAGCAGCCCACCCCCCCGCGGATTTGACTACAATGAGCAGTTCTTC | CASSPPPRGFDYNEQFF
- | TRBJ2-7 | TRBV29-1 | TRBD2 | TGCAGCGTGGGGACTAGCGGAGCTTACGAGCAGTACTTC | CSVGTSGAYEQYF
- | TRBJ2-1 | TRBV6-5 | - | TGTGCCAGCAGTTACACGGAAAGAGATGAGCAGTTCTTC | CASSYTERDEQFF
- | TRBJ2-1 | TRBV5-4 | TRBD1 | TGTGCCAGCAGCTTAGGACAGGGGATGAATGAGCAGTTCTTC | CASSLGQGMNEQFF
- | TRBJ2-3 | TRBV5-1 | TRBD1 | TGCGCCAGCAGCCTGACAGGGTTCGGCACAGATACGCAGTATTTT | CASSLTGFGTDTQYF
- | TRBJ2-7 | TRBV11-2 | - | TGTGCCAGCAGCTTCGGTTCGCCATACGAGCAGTACTTC | CASSFGSPYEQYF
- | TRBJ2-2 | TRBV7-2 | TRBD1 | TGTGCCAGAGTAGACCAGGGGGCCGGGGAGCTGTTTTTT | CARVDQGAGELFF
- | TRBJ2-1 | TRBV27 | TRBD1 | TGTGCCAGCAGTACCGGGACAGCCTCCTACAATGAGCAGTTCTTC | CASSTGTASYNEQFF
- | TRBJ2-7 | TRBV4-1 | TRBD2 | TGCGCCAGCAGCCAAGACCGTATAGCTAGCGGAGGGGCCTACGAGCAGTACTTC | CASSQDRIASGGAYEQYF
- | TRBJ2-5 | TRBV9 | - | TGTGCCAGCAGCGTAGGGGCCGCCCGGGAGACCCAGTACTTC | CASSVGAARETQYF
- | TRBJ1-2 | TRBV9 | - | TGTGCCAGCAGCGATTCTACAGGGTCTCTCTATGGCTACACCTTC | CASSDSTGSLYGYTF
- | TRBJ2-2 | TRBV11-2 | - | TGTGCCAGCAGCTTAGTGGGGGCCGGGGAGCTGTTTTTT | CASSLVGAGELFF
- | TRBJ2-7 | TRBV18 | - | TGTGCCAGCTCCCCTACGATAACCGGGGAGGAGCAGTACTTC | CASSPTITGEEQYF
- | TRBJ1-1 | TRBV28 | - | TGTGCCAGCAGTTCCCGGGGGGGGATGAACACTGAAGCTTTCTTT | CASSSRGGMNTEAFF
- | TRBJ1-2 | TRBV13 | TRBD1 | TGTGCCAGCAGCGAAGACAGGGGGACTAACTATGGCTACACCTTC | CASSEDRGTNYGYTF
- | TRBJ1-5 | TRBV9 | - | TGTGCCAGCAGCCCGGGCCTACAGGGCGCCAATCAGCCCCAGCATTTT | CASSPGLQGANQPQHF
- | TRBJ1-1 | TRBV6-1 | - | TGTGCCAGCAGTGAGGTTTTCGGGGCAGTGAACACTGAAGCTTTCTTT | CASSEVFGAVNTEAFF
- | TRBJ2-3 | TRBV7-9 | - | TGTGCCAGCAGCTTGCCAGATACGCAGTATTTT | CASSLPDTQYF
once | TRBJ2-7 | TRBV27 | - | TGTGCCAGCAGTTTATCGTCCAGGGCCTACGAGCAGTACTTC | CASSLSSRAYEQYF
- | TRBJ2-7 | TRBV28 | - | TGTGCCAGCAGTCCCCAGCCGGGGGGCTGGGAGCAGTACTTC | CASSPQPGGWEQYF
once | TRBJ2-2 | TRBV7-6 | - | TGTGCCAGCAGCTTAGTTAAGCCGACCGGGGAGCTGTTTTTT | CASSLVKPTGELFF
- | TRBJ2-7 | TRBV6-1 | - | TGTGCCAGCAGTGAAGTGGGCTCCTACGAGCAGTACTTC | CASSEVGSYEQYF
once | TRBJ2-3 | TRBV9 | TRBD2 | TGTGCCAGCAGCGTAGATCCCACTAGCAGACAGGGTAGGACTAGCGGGAGTAAACCAGATACGCAGTATTTT | CASSVDPTSRQGRTSGSKPDTQYF
- | TRBJ2-7 | TRBV4-1 | - | TGCGCCAGCAGCCAGGGGAGGAGGGACTTAGCAGGCCACGAGCAGTACTTC | CASSQGRRDLAGHEQYF
- | TRBJ2-7 | TRBV7-9 | TRBD2 | TGTGCCAGCAGCTTGGGGACTAGCGGGAGATCCGAGCAGTACTTC | CASSLGTSGRSEQYF
- | TRBJ1-2 | TRBV5-4 | - | TGTGCCAGCAGCTTCGGACAGACCATCCACACCTTC | CASSFGQTIHTF
- | TRBJ1-2 | TRBV19 | - | TGTGCCAGTCGAGCCTCGGGCTACACCTTC | CASRASGYTF
- | TRBJ1-5 | TRBV29-1 | TRBD1 | TGCAGCGTTGAAGTAGGGGGCGCGAGCAATCAGCCCCAGCATTTT | CSVEVGGASNQPQHF
- | TRBJ1-4 | TRBV2 | - | TGTGCCAGCAGTGAAGAGCGGGCGGTTAATGAAAAACTGTTTTTT | CASSEERAVNEKLFF